This T cell receptor beta chain comes out of a study of blood T cell repertoires in COVID-19. On the study more broadly: Sites in the United States, Italy and Spain provided acute and convalescent COVID-19 samples. The cDNA or gDNA used as material had been derived from T cells, B-cell-depleted T cells, or PBMCs.

In the authors' methods: Researchers report that nucleated cell counts were estimated from reference gene primer amplification. Some clones are missing from TCRdb's copy, which holds only in-frame ones; the method was immunoSEQ multiplex PCR. That table supplies the V and J calls and clone size; D and trimming were determined from the DNA. The top ten clones hold more than 9% of a sample with some 240,000 clones, about 79% of them seen once. Germline values: CDR1 SGHVS, CDR2 FQNEAQ. CDR3 size: 14 residues. Deletions cut 2 bases from V and 7 bases from J, with 14 bases between. This sequence was found in a man aged 45 to 65 with active or convalescent COVID-19. The sequenced sample consisted of peripheral blood. The chain combines TRBV7-8 with TRBJ1-2; the D gene is possibly TRBD1 (5 bases). The CDR3: CASSLRVGLAGYTF. CDR3 sequence (DNA): TGTGCCAGCAGCTTAAGGGTGGGGCTGGCTGGCTACACCTTC.